This T cell receptor (beta chain) was captured in a study of shared clonotypes between healthy human individuals (dated by TCRdb to 2018 to 2020). In terms of the full investigation: Three men and two women, aged 18 to 49 years, made up the cohort. Different laboratories and diverse techniques were used to prepare libraries and sequence TCR repertoires, to increase sequencing depth and limit assay-specific biases. Per donor, leukapheresis produced somewhere between about 0.94 and 9.5 billion PBMCs. To estimate repertoire size and how much clonotypes are shared between individuals, the study performed deep sequencing of blood TCR repertoires from a few healthy adults. For each donor, three plates each were used for CD4 naive and CD4 memory, two plates were used for CD8 naive, and one plate was used for CD8 memory. Broad study findings and their caveats: Estimated clonotype richness was generally larger for naive than for memory subsets. Only blood was sampled, and tissue TCR repertoires likely differ from those in blood. Pairwise subsampling led to the expectation that sequencing depth would affect the degree of clonotype sharing among donors. Because the study included only a small number of donors, the genetic and exposure-history diversity represented was limited. Rarefaction of sorted-subset datasets indicated incomplete sequencing despite the large sequencing depth. Clonotypes shared by all four sorted-subset donors showed higher generation probabilities than non-shared clonotypes. When a handful of donors were compared, the shared fraction of clonotypes was about 5% for naive CD4, 3.5% to 4% for naive CD8, roughly 2.5% for memory CD4, and less than 0.45% for memory CD8.

TCR CDR3 regions were amplified from genomic DNA by multiplex PCR using the deep immunoSEQ assay. Extracted genomic DNA from each cell subset was spread evenly across all wells of several immunoSEQ 96-well plates, with each plate serving as a replicate. For sorted subsets, around 200 ng genomic DNA, equal to tens of thousands of T cell genomes, was loaded into each replicate PCR. The purified libraries were quantified using a Qubit 3.0 fluorometer, sized with a Bioanalyzer 2100, and then quantified again using the KAPA Library Quantification kit. Every immunoSEQ 96-well plate was sequenced on a separate single-read 150-cycle Illumina NextSeq 550 flow cell. Under the source paper's analysis protocol: Because the immunoSEQ output included only junctional sequences and no quality scores, the filtering could not be the same as the filtering used for full-length reads. To assign V/J genes and CDR3, sequences were annotated using PyIR, a Python wrapper for IgBLAST v1.9, with IMGT germline references. Reads with weak V/J assignments (E-value above 1e-6), missing CDR3, stop codons, out-of-frame junctions, or ambiguous translated residues were removed. V3J clonotypes were defined by identical inferred V gene, J gene, and CDR3 amino acid sequence. Percentage overlap between repertoires was computed as shared unique clonotypes divided by the size of the smaller repertoire. Three approaches were used to assess repertoire richness: RTK rarefaction, the Chao1 estimator, and Recon v2.1 estimates of unobserved clonotypes. Generation probabilities were computed with OLGA for all TCRbeta clonotypes obtained by the gDNA method from a handful of donors. TCRdb provides this immuneACCESS table in a form limited to in-frame rearrangements. Some clones are lacking; in checked studies, under half of them reflect an unresolved V gene, and why the rest are absent is not known. From that table come the V and J calls and clone size; the DNA was used to work out D and trimming. This sample comprises 1 million to 1.2 million clones, 77% of them detected only once. Roughly 0.9% of the sample comes from the top ten.

The donors were healthy, HIV-negative adults with no recently reported acute infections or vaccinations. All donors were Caucasian adults living in Nashville, Tennessee, USA. CD4+ T cells were enriched through magnetic negative selection, after which naive cells were positively selected on CD45RA and the remaining negative fraction served as the memory subset. After blood collection by leukapheresis, PBMCs were isolated using Ficoll-Histopaque density gradient centrifugation and then cryopreserved in the vapor phase of liquid nitrogen. Purity and quantity of every magnetically sorted T cell population were checked by analytical flow cytometry. Genomic DNA was isolated from each sorted fraction and quantified by UV absorbance on a Nanodrop 2000c. As for this clone: Its antigen is not yet known. Base qualities are not provided; no much larger clone lies one nucleotide away.

The specimen was memory CD4+ T cells from PBMCs. Per the publication, the cell subset or site label means: CD45RA-negative fraction. The receptor was isolated from a man between 18 and 29 years old in good health. Some clones in this sample may be carry-over from other donors' samples.

In nucleotide form, the sequence is TGCGCCAGCAGCTTGGATGCATATGAGCAGTTCTTC. Protein translation: CASSLDAYEQFF. The chain employs TRBV5-1 and TRBJ2-1; no D gene call is confident. V is reduced by 0 bases and J by 8 bases, leaving a spacing of 6 bases between them. The CDR3 contains 12 residues, cysteine and phenylalanine counted. Just CDR3 DNA is preserved here, 36 bases in frame from base 1. Taken from the germline V gene, the CDR1 and CDR2 loops are SGHRS and YFSETQ.